This T cell receptor (beta chain) was obtained from a study of cytomegalovirus exposure and HLA in healthy donors. Study details: The roughly 120 validation repertoires used the same platform as the approximately 670 first-cohort repertoires (as reported by a later analysis).

The table lists this clone with a count of one. The target antigen is unknown. The repertoire was sequenced with immunoSEQ multiplex PCR; TCRdb's copy has only in-frame clones and lacks some. The sample shows 100,000 to 150,000 clones, 94% of them seen only once. Germline V CDR1 and CDR2: SGHNT, YYREEE (reference sequence). V lost 1 base and J 7 bases, leaving 18 bases between the germline ends. The CDR3 extends over 16 amino acids. Study outcomes and limitations: Among TCR beta chains, those listed as cytomegalovirus-associated numbered around 180. It was reported that the classifier diagnosed cytomegalovirus status with high specificity and sensitivity in both the original and validation cohorts.

This receptor was identified in a woman aged 18-35 years in good health and CMV-seronegative. The chain couples TRBV5-4 to TRBJ2-1, with TRBD2 as a possible D gene (7 bases). Material for sequencing was PBMCs. The CDR3 sequence is CASSLLSGGRGNEQFF. The DNA of the CDR3 is TGTGCCAGCAGCTTGCTGTCGGGGGGCCGAGGAAATGAGCAGTTCTTC.